This T cell receptor beta chain was profiled in a study of CD39 and CD103 CD8 tumor-infiltrating T cells listed by TCRdb under 2018. With regard to the full study: The repertoire comparisons shown came from four patients: one with an HPV-positive HNSCC, one with an HPV-negative HNSCC, one with ovarian cancer and one with melanoma. Deep sequencing of TCRbeta CDR3 was used to compare the repertoires of CD8 TIL subsets, defined by CD103 and CD39, against those of peripheral memory CD8 T cells.

For each subset, between roughly 10,000 and 100,000 sorted cells were used for genomic DNA extraction with the DNeasy Blood and Tissue Kit. The immunoSEQ service sequenced and mapped the TCRbeta V-J or V-D-J regions, with each sample reaching coverage above 8x. In the paper's pipeline: Analysis was restricted to productive rearrangements exported from the immunoSEQ Analyzer platform, and clonality was assessed using the 500 most abundant clones. Repertoire overlap between populations was quantified with the Morisita-Horn similarity index and the Jaccard index. In about six cancer patients, Morisita-Horn similarity was measured between the TCR repertoires of CD8 T-cell subsets. TCRdb stores this immuneACCESS table with in-frame sequences only. Part of the clones is absent; in the studies checked, under half of the shortfall reflects unresolved V genes, and no reason is known for the rest. Clonal size and the V and J genes are those of that table, whereas D and trimming came from the DNA. The sample includes 15,000 or so clones, with 75% to 95% observed a single time. Of the sample, 3.5% to 5.5% is held by the ten largest clones.

Results the study describes overall, beyond this receptor: DP TIL clonotypes were rarely found in blood or uninvolved lymph node, whereas DN TIL clonotypes largely overlapped peripheral memory CD8 repertoires. DP CD8 TILs appeared to be more oligoclonal than DN and SP CD8 TILs and blood memory CD8 T cells, with about 56-90% covered by the top 30 clonotypes.

Trimming removed 8 bases from V and 2 bases from J, leaving 16 bases between the germline ends. Reading from cysteine to phenylalanine, the CDR3 counts 14 amino acids. Kept here is only the CDR3 DNA, which spans 42 bases and is read in frame from base 1. Reading the germline V gene (reference sequence) gives CDR1 LNHNV and CDR2 YYDKDF. A remark on this clone: No antigen is known for it. Within one base of it there is no much larger clone, and no base qualities were kept.

At the time samples were collected, the patients were not on therapy, although their prior treatments varied from chemotherapy, radiotherapy, surgery and immunotherapy to none at all. Thawed cells were enriched for T lymphocytes with a negative-selection kit, adding EpCAM beads for tumor-infiltrating lymphocytes. Memory CD8 T cells were sorted as CD8+CD4-CD45RA- cells irrespective of CCR7 expression. Peripheral blood mononuclear cells were isolated by Ficoll-Paque PLUS gradient and cryopreserved before analysis. On a FACSAria II, each population was sorted to roughly 99% purity, and the resulting cell pellets were frozen for TCR sequencing with no culture step.

The clonotype comes from a human donor with head and neck squamous cell carcinoma. Here the chain combines TRBV15 and TRBJ2-7; the D gene is possibly TRBD1 or TRBD2, with 5 bases matching each. The sequenced sample was CD8+ T cells sorted from blood. The cell subset or site label, read with the paper, signifies: total memory CD8 T cells (CD45RA-CCR7+/-) from blood or uninvolved lymph node. In nucleotides, the sequence is TGTGCCACCGCCGGGACGGATAACCCCTACGAGCAGTACTTC. This is translated as CATAGTDNPYEQYF.